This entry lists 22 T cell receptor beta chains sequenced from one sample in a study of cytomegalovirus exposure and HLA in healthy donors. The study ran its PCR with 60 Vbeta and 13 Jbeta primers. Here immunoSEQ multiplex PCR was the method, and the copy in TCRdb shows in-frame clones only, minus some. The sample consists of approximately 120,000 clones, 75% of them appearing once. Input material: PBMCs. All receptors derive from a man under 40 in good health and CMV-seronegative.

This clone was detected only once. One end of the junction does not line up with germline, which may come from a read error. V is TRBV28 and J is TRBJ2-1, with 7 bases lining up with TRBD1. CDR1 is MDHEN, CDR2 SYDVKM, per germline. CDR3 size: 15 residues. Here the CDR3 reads CASDNDGTAYNEQFF. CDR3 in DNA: TGTGCCAGTGATAACGACGGGACAGCCTATAATGAGCAGTTCTTC. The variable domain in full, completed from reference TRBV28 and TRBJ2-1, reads DVKVTQSSRYLVKRTGEKVFLECVQDMDHENMFWYRQDPGLGLRLIYFSYDVKMKEKGDIPEGYSVSREKKERFSLILESASTNQTSMYLCASDNDGTAYNEQFFGPGTRLTVL.

In DNA, the CDR3 is TGTGCCAGTAGAACCCAGGGGGCGAATTCACCCCTCCACTTT. It codes for CASRTQGANSPLHF. The chain joins TRBV19 to TRBJ1-6, with 8 bases identical to TRBD1. The CDR3 extends over 14 amino acids. V lost 6 bases to trimming and J lost 7 bases; unmatched junction nucleotides: 5. CDR1 and CDR2 from the germline V gene are LNHDA and SQIVND (reference sequence).

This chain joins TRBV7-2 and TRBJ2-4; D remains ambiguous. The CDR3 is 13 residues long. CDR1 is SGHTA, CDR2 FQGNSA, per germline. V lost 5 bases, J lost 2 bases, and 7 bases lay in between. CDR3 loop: CASSPGPKNIQYF. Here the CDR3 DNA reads TGTGCCAGCAGCCCCGGTCCCAAAAACATTCAGTACTTC. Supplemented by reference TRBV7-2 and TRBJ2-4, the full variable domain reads GAGVSQSPSNKVTEKGKDVELRCDPISGHTALYWYRQSLGQGLEFLIYFQGNSAPDKSGLPSDRFSAERTGGSVSTLTIQRTQQEDSAVYLCASSPGPKNIQYFGAGTRLSVL.

As DNA, the CDR3 is TGTGCCAGCAGCTTCGGAGGTCTCAGCGGTGAAGCTTTCTTT. Translated: CASSFGGLSGEAFF. V gene TRBV7-3 combines with J gene TRBJ1-1; D is uncertain. This CDR3 has 14 amino acids. V was trimmed by 3 bases and J by 7 bases, leaving 15 bases between them. Germline values: CDR1 SGHTA, CDR2 FQGTGA.

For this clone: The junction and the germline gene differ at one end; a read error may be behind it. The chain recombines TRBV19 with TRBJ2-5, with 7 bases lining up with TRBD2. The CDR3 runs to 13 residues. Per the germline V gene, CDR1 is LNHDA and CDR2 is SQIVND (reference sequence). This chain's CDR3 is CASRASGQEAQYF. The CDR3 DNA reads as TGTGCCAGCCGAGCTAGCGGCCAAGAGGCCCAGTACTTC.

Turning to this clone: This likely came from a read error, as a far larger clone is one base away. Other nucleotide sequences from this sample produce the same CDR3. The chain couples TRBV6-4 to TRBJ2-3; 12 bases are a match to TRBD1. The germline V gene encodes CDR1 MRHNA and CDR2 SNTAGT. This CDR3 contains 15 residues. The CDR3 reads CASSDGTGGTDTQYF. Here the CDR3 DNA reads TGTGCCAGCAGTGACGGGACAGGGGGCACAGATACTCAGTATTTT.

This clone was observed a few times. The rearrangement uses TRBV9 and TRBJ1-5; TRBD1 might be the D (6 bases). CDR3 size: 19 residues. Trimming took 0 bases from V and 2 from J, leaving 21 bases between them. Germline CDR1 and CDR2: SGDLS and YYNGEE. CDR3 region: CASSVAQDNRAGGNQPQHF. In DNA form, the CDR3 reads TGTGCCAGCAGCGTAGCTCAGGACAACAGGGCGGGAGGCAATCAGCCCCAGCATTTT.

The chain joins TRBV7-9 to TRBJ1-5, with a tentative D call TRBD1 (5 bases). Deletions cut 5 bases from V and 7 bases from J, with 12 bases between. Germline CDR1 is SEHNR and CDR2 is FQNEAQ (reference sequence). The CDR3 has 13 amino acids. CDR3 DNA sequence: TGTGCCAGCAGCCGGGGCGGGGGGCAGCCCCAGCATTTT. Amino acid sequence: CASSRGGGQPQHF.

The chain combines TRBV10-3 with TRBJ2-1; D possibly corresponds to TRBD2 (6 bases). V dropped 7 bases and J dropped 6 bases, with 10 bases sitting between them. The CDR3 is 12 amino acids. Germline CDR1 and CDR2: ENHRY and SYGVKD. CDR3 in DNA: TGTGCCATCACGGCGCGGGGCAATGAGCAGTTCTTC. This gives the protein CAITARGNEQFF.

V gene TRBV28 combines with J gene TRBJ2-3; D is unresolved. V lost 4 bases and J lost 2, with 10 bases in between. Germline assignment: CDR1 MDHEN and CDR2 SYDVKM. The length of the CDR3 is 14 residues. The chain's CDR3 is CASSSPATTDTQYF. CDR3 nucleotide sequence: TGTGCCAGCAGTTCGCCAGCGACCACAGATACGCAGTATTTT.

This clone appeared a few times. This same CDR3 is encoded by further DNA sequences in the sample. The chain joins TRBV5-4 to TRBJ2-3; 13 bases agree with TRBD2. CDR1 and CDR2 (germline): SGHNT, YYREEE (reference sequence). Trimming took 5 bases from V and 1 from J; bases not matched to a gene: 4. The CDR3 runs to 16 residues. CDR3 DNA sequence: TGTGCCAGCAGTTGGACTAGCGGGGGCCGCACAGATACGCAGTATTTT. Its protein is CASSWTSGGRTDTQYF.

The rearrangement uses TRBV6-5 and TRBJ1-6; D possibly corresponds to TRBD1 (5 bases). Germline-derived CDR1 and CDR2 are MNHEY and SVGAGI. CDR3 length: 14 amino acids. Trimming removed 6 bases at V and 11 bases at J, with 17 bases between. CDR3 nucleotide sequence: TGTGCCAGCAGCCTGCGGCTGGGGGGAACACCCCTCCACTTT. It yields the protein CASSLRLGGTPLHF.

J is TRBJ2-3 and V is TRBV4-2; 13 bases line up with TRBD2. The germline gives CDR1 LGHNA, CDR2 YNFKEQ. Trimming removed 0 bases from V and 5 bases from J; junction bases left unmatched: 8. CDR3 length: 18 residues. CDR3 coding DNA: TGTGCCAGCAGCCAAGAAGGGACTAGCGGGAATGGAGGAGATACGCAGTATTTT. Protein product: CASSQEGTSGNGGDTQYF.

This chain's CDR3 is CASSPRQANEKLFF. The CDR3 DNA reads as TGTGCCAGCAGCCCCCGGCAGGCTAATGAAAAACTGTTTTTT. The rearrangement joins TRBV13 to TRBJ1-4; D is uncertain. Trimming removed 5 bases at V and 3 bases at J, with 10 bases between. This CDR3 is built from 14 residues. Germline CDR1 and CDR2: PRHDT and FYEKMQ (reference sequence).

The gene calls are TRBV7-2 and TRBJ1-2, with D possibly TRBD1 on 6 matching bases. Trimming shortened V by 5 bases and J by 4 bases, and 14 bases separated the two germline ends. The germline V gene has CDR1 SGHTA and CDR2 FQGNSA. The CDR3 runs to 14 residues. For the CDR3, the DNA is TGTGCCAGCAGCCCCGGTAGGGGGTCCTATGGCTACACCTTC. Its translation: CASSPGRGSYGYTF.

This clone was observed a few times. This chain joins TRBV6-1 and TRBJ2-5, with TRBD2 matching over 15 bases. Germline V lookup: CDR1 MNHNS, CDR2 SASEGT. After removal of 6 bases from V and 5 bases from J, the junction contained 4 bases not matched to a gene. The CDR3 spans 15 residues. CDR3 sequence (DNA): TGTGCCAGCAGATCGGGACTAGCGGGAGGCGAGACCCAGTACTTC. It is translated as CASRSGLAGGETQYF.

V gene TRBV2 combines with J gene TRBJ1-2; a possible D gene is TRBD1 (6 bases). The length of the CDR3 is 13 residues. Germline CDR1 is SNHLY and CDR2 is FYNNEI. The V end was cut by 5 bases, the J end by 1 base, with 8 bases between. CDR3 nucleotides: TGTGCCAGCAGTCCGGACAGTAACTATGGCTACACCTTC. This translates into CASSPDSNYGYTF.

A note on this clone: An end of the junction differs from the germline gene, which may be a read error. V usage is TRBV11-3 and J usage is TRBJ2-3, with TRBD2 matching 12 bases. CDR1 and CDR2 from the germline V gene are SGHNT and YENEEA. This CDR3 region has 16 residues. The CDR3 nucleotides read TGTGCCAGCAACTTAGGTGGACTAGCGGGGTTAGATACGCAGTATTTT. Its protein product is CASNLGGLAGLDTQYF.

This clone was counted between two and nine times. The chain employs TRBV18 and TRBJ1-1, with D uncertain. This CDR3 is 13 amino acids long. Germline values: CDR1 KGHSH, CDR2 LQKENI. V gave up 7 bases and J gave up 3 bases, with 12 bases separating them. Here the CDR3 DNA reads TGTGCCAGCTTATACACCTCTGACACTGAAGCTTTCTTT. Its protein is CASLYTSDTEAFF. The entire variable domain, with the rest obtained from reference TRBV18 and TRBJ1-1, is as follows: NAGVMQNPRHLVRRRGQEARLRCSPMKGHSHVYWYRQLPEEGLKFMVYLQKENIIDESGMPKERFSAEFPKEGPSILRIQQVVRGDSAAYFCASLYTSDTEAFFGQGTRLTVV.

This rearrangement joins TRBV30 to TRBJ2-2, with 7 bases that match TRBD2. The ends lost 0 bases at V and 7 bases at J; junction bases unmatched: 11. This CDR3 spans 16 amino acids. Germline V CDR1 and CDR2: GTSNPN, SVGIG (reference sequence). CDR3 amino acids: CAWSVRLAVEGGELFF. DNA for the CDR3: TGTGCCTGGAGTGTACGGCTAGCGGTTGAGGGCGGGGAGCTGTTTTTT.

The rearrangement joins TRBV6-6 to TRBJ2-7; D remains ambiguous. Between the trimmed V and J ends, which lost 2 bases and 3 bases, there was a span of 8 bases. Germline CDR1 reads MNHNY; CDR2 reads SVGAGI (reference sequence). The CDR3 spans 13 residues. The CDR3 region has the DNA TGTGCCAGCAGTTACGGCCCGAACTACGAGCAGTACTTC. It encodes CASSYGPNYEQYF.

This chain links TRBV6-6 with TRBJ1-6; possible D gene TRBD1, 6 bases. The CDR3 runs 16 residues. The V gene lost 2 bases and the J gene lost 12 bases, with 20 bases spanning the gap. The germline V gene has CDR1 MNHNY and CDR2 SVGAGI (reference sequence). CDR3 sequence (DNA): TGTGCCAGCAGTTACAGGACACAGGGAATCCTAGGACCCCTCCACTTT. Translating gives CASSYRTQGILGPLHF.